These 24 T cell receptor beta chains originate from one sample sequenced in a study of blood T cells in healthy people across ages. It was with a sample-barcoded 5' primer and a J-beta primer mix that a second PCR of roughly 7 to 12 cycles was run. TCRdb analysed the 5' RACE reads with MiXCR anew, one entry per CDR3 protein. The data hold about 1.4 million distinct CDR3 sequences, with roughly 64% observed a single time. What was sequenced was blood. The receptors were sampled from a man aged 18 to 29 in good health.

This clonotype was observed once. This rearrangement joins TRBV27 to TRBJ2-1; D is ambiguous. The germline gives CDR1 MNHEY, CDR2 SMNVEV (reference sequence). The CDR3 covers 13 residues. With 0 bases removed from V and 8 bases from J, the gap between germline ends came to 8 bases. The CDR3 loop is CASSLSYSYEQFF. In DNA, the CDR3 is TGTGCCAGCAGTTTATCATACAGCTATGAGCAGTTCTTC.

V and J are TRBV4-1 and TRBJ2-7; tentatively, D is TRBD1 (7 bases). The V gene lost 0 bases and the J gene lost 9 bases, with 18 bases spanning the gap. This CDR3 has 15 residues. CDR1 and CDR2 from the germline V gene are MGHRA and YSYEKL. The CDR3 nucleotides are TGCGCCAGCAGCCAAGATGGAGGGACAGTCCTAGGGCAGTACTTC. It encodes CASSQDGGTVLGQYF.

The V gene is TRBV4-1, the J gene TRBJ2-2; D ambiguous. Trimming took 3 bases from V and 6 from J, leaving 11 bases between them. CDR3 length: 14 amino acids. Germline loops: CDR1 MGHRA, CDR2 YSYEKL. This CDR3 reads CASSHLARAGELFF. DNA for the CDR3: TGCGCCAGCAGCCACCTGGCCCGTGCCGGGGAGCTGTTTTTT.

The chain carries TRBV6-1 and TRBJ2-4, with 13 positions matching TRBD2. The J call may be mistaken, given a closer DNA end match to TRBJ2-7. This CDR3 has 17 amino acids. Germline V gene data show CDR1 as MNHNS and CDR2 as SASEGT. The CDR3 DNA follows: TGTGCCAGCAGACCCATGACTAGCGGGAGGTTTACCTACGAGCAGTACTTC. It codes for CASRPMTSGRFTYEQYF.

This chain connects TRBV6-5 to TRBJ1-3, with unresolved D. The germline V and J ends were trimmed by 5 bases and 4 bases, with 9 bases remaining between them. The CDR3 is 13 amino acids. Per germline, CDR1 MNHEY and CDR2 SVGAGI. The CDR3 sequence: CASSIGGGNTIYF. The DNA of the CDR3 is TGTGCCAGCAGTATAGGAGGAGGAAACACCATATATTTT.

The chain is built from TRBV12-3 or TRBV12-4 and TRBJ2-4, with 10 bases fitting TRBD1. The DNA end favors TRBJ2-7, so the J call may be wrong. This CDR3 has 16 residues. The CDR3 coding sequence is TGTGCCAGCAGAGAGGTAGTAGGGACAGGGGCCTACGAGCAGTACTTC. Encoded protein: CASREVVGTGAYEQYF.

The CDR3 coding sequence is TGTGCCAGCAGTTTAGGGGCGGGAGTTGTTCCGTTCTTC. It yields the protein CASSLGAGVVPFF. The V and J genes are TRBV12-3 or TRBV12-4 and TRBJ2-1; TRBD2 matches 7 bases. Germline trimming cut 1 base from V and 15 bases from J; bases unmatched to any gene: 9. The CDR3 covers 13 residues.

J is TRBJ2-3 and V is TRBV5-1; 10 positions match TRBD2. This CDR3 region has 15 residues. After removal of 1 base from V and 2 bases from J, the junction contained 1 base not matched to a gene. Germline CDR1 reads SGHRS; CDR2 reads YFSETQ. CDR3 residues: CASSLTSGITDTQYF. The CDR3 nucleotides read TGCGCCAGCAGCTTGACTAGCGGGATCACAGATACGCAGTATTTT.

This chain uses TRBV14 with TRBJ1-4; D gene uncertain. In germline, CDR1 is SGHDN, CDR2 FVKESK. Trimming took off 0 bases at V and 0 bases at J, with 5 bases between the two ends. This CDR3 spans 15 amino acids. The CDR3 region is CASSQDGATNEKLFF. In DNA, the CDR3 is TGTGCCAGCAGCCAAGATGGGGCAACTAATGAAAAACTGTTTTTT.

The rearrangement links TRBV7-9 to TRBJ2-1, with TRBD2 identical over 8 bases. Looked up from germline, CDR1 is SEHNR and CDR2 is FQNEAQ (reference sequence). The trim removed 3 bases at V and 3 bases at J, leaving 4 bases unmatched. The CDR3 has 15 residues. In DNA, the CDR3 is TGTGCCAGCAGCTTTATGGCGGGAGGCTACAATGAGCAGTTCTTC. The encoded protein is CASSFMAGGYNEQFF.

Note on this clonotype: An end of the junction differs from the germline gene, which may be a read error. The J gene is TRBJ1-5, the V gene TRBV27, with a tentative D call TRBD1 (6 bases). This CDR3 has 14 amino acids. CDR1 is MNHEY, CDR2 SMNVEV, per germline (reference sequence). The chain's CDR3 is CACSLTEGGQPQHF. The CDR3 DNA reads TGTGCCTGCAGTTTAACCGAGGGGGGTCAGCCCCAGCATTTT.

This chain uses TRBV2 with TRBJ2-7; D gene unclear. Near its end, the DNA agrees better with TRBJ2-5, so the J call may be wrong. The CDR3 sequence is 13 residues long. CDR1 and CDR2 (germline): SNHLY, FYNNEI. The CDR3 sequence: CASSEPNSETQYF. CDR3 nucleotide sequence: TGTGCCAGCAGTGAGCCCAATTCTGAGACCCAGTACTTC.

The gene calls are TRBV4-1 and TRBJ1-2, with D perhaps matching TRBD1 (6 bases). This CDR3 comprises 17 residues. Germline V lookup: CDR1 MGHRA, CDR2 YSYEKL. With 1 base removed from V and 8 bases from J, the gap between germline ends came to 23 bases. As DNA, the CDR3 is TGCGCCAGCAGCCAAGTGGGGGCGGTCCTATTATCAGAAGGCTACACCTTC. This gives the protein CASSQVGAVLLSEGYTF.

The chain carries TRBV7-9 and TRBJ1-1; the match to TRBD1 covers 10 bases. Germline V gene sequence: CDR1 SEHNR, CDR2 FQNEAQ (reference sequence). Germline trimming cut 4 bases from V and 3 bases from J; bases unmatched to any gene: 8. The CDR3 runs 16 residues. CDR3 nucleotides: TGTGCCAGCAGCTACGGGACAGGGGCATATGACACTGAAGCTTTCTTT. Amino acids: CASSYGTGAYDTEAFF.

For the CDR3, the DNA is TGTGCCAGCAGCGTAGCAGGGTGGGGCAGCACCGGGGAGCTGTTTTTT. It codes for CASSVAGWGSTGELFF. The V call is TRBV9, the J call TRBJ2-2, with TRBD1 as a possible D gene (5 bases). The CDR3 totals 16 residues. Germline-derived CDR1 and CDR2 are SGDLS and YYNGEE. The V end lost 0 bases, the J end lost 4 bases, and 13 bases lay between the germline ends.

The chain links TRBV6-5 to TRBJ2-3; 7 bases are a match to TRBD2. Trimming took 7 bases from V and 2 from J; bases not matched to a gene: 9. Germline CDR1 MNHEY, CDR2 SVGAGI. There are 15 residues in the CDR3. CDR3 sequence reads: CASNSAGLNTDTQYF. As DNA, the CDR3 is TGTGCCAGCAATAGCGCGGGACTAAACACAGATACGCAGTATTTT.

The rearrangement joins TRBV9 to TRBJ2-2; 8 positions agree with TRBD1. CDR1 is SGDLS, CDR2 YYNGEE, per germline. The V and J ends lost 3 bases and 6 bases, in that order; junction bases with no gene match: 1. The CDR3 extends over 13 amino acids. CDR3 nucleotides: TGTGCCAGCAGCGCACAGGGGGCCGGGGAGCTGTTTTTT. Translated: CASSAQGAGELFF. Variable domain in full (rest from reference TRBV9 and TRBJ2-2): DSGVTQTPKHLITATGQRVTLRCSPRSGDLSVYWYQQSLDQGLQFLIQYYNGEERAKGNILERFSAQQFPDLHSELNLSSLELGDSALYFCASSAQGAGELFFGEGSRLTVL.

Points on this clonotype: One junction end disagrees with the germline gene, perhaps due to a read error. The V gene is TRBV4-1, the J gene TRBJ2-7; D is ambiguous. Germline V gene data show CDR1 as MGHRA and CDR2 as YSYEKL. This CDR3 contains 14 residues. CDR3 protein: CASRQVSTNYEQYF. The CDR3 coding sequence is TGCGCCAGCCGCCAAGTTAGTACGAACTACGAGCAGTACTTC.

The chain uses TRBV6-5 and TRBJ2-3; TRBD2 matches at 8 bases. The CDR3 runs 16 residues. V lost 2 bases and J lost 4; bases outside the gene matches: 8. The V gene's germline CDR1 is MNHEY and CDR2 SVGAGI. CDR3 in DNA: TGTGCCAGCAGTTACATGGCGGGGACTAGTCCAGATACGCAGTATTTT. Amino acids: CASSYMAGTSPDTQYF.

This sequence joins TRBV24-1 and TRBJ2-3; a weak D match, TRBD1 (5 bases). The V gene lost 11 bases and the J gene lost 4 bases, with 9 bases spanning the gap. The CDR3 runs 11 residues. The V gene's germline CDR1 is KGHDR and CDR2 SFDVKD. CDR3 coding DNA: TGTGCCAGCCAACAGGCAGATACGCAGTATTTT. It encodes CASQQADTQYF.

This clonotype appeared a few times. The chain uses TRBV7-9 and TRBJ2-1; 7 bases agree with TRBD2. The J segment lost 3 bases and the V segment lost 0 bases, leaving 5 bases of the junction unmatched. Germline V gives CDR1 SEHNR, CDR2 FQNEAQ (reference sequence). The CDR3 is 16 amino acids. The CDR3: CASSLASGIIYNEQFF. Here the CDR3 DNA reads TGTGCCAGCAGCTTAGCGAGCGGGATAATCTACAATGAGCAGTTCTTC.

In DNA, the CDR3 is TGTGCCAGCAGGCGCAGTGGGGGGTACCAAGAGACCCAGTTCTTC. Protein sequence: CASRRSGGYQETQFF. The V and J genes are TRBV12-3 or TRBV12-4 and TRBJ2-5; perhaps TRBD2 as D (6 bases). The closer fit of TRBJ2-1 to the DNA end suggests the J call may be wrong. The CDR3 sequence is 15 residues long.

The V gene is TRBV20-1, the J gene TRBJ1-4; D gene uncertain. CDR3 size: 11 residues. Germline values: CDR1 DFQATT, CDR2 SNEGSKA (reference sequence). Trimming cost V 6 bases and J 8 bases, with 10 bases left between them. CDR3 protein: CSATAVEKLFF. In DNA, the CDR3 is TGCAGTGCAACCGCCGTGGAAAAACTGTTTTTT.

The V gene is TRBV9, the J gene TRBJ2-7, with TRBD1 as a possible D gene (6 bases). This CDR3 contains 15 residues. Trimming left V 4 bases short and J 3 bases short, with 17 bases between. Germline V gene sequence: CDR1 SGDLS, CDR2 YYNGEE. CDR3 loop: CASSPEGVGDYEQYF. Written as DNA, the CDR3 is TGTGCCAGCAGCCCCGAGGGGGTCGGAGACTACGAGCAGTACTTC.